One sample yielded the 24 T cell receptor beta chains listed below, sequenced in a study of T cells in Graves' hyperthyroidism and ophthalmopathy. Amplified TCR beta CDR3 regions came from RNA transcripts. HTBI primers were used for first-round RT-PCR of the TCR CDR3. MiXCR, applied by TCRdb to the multiplex PCR reads, yields one record per CDR3 protein. The sample records hundreds of thousands of distinct CDR3 sequences, about 20% being singletons. The sequenced sample was blood. The source of these receptors is a man between 40 and 49 years old with Graves' ophthalmopathy.

The chain combines TRBV20-1 with TRBJ1-2, with TRBD1 matching over 9 bases. Germline V gene lookup returns CDR1 DFQATT and CDR2 SNEGSKA (reference sequence). The CDR3 runs 13 residues. With V trimmed by 3 bases and J by 9 bases, 8 bases remained unmatched. The CDR3 is CSARDRGRQSYTF. In nucleotides, the CDR3 is TGCAGTGCTAGGGACAGGGGAAGGCAGAGCTACACCTTC.

There are many counts of this clonotype. The V and J genes are TRBV2 and TRBJ2-2; possibly TRBD1 for D (6 bases). Trimming pared 4 bases from V and 4 bases from J, leaving 16 bases between. The germline V gene has CDR1 SNHLY and CDR2 FYNNEI. CDR3 length: 16 residues. The CDR3 protein is CASSATAGATTGELFF. In DNA, the CDR3 is TGTGCCAGCAGTGCGACCGCAGGGGCGACCACCGGGGAGCTGTTTTTT.

This sequence joins TRBV29-1 and TRBJ2-1, with D perhaps matching TRBD1 (5 bases). V was cut by 5 bases and J by 1 base, with 9 bases left in between. The CDR3 is 13 residues long. CDR1 and CDR2 (germline): SQVTM, ANQGSEA. DNA of the CDR3: TGCAGCGTTAGGGGCAGGTCCTACAATGAGCAGTTCTTC. This gives the protein CSVRGRSYNEQFF.

This clonotype was seen at least ten times. The rearrangement links TRBV30 to TRBJ2-3; 11 bases agree with TRBD2. The CDR3 covers 14 residues. Germline V gene data show CDR1 as GTSNPN and CDR2 as SVGIG (reference sequence). V lost 0 bases and J lost 9; bases outside the gene matches: 5. The CDR3 protein is CAWSVIAGGETQYF. DNA of the CDR3: TGTGCCTGGAGTGTAATAGCGGGAGGGGAAACGCAGTATTTT.

The table lists this clonotype with many counts. The gene calls are TRBV5-1 and TRBJ2-1, with D tentatively TRBD1 (6 bases). The V gene's germline CDR1 is SGHRS and CDR2 YFSETQ. Trimming pared 0 bases from V and 10 bases from J, leaving 11 bases between. The CDR3 covers 13 residues. The CDR3, as DNA: TGCGCCAGCAGCTTGGGGGGGACAAGGGAGCAGTTCTTC. The encoded protein is CASSLGGTREQFF.

This clonotype appeared many times. This chain links TRBV11-1 with TRBJ2-7, with D unresolved. The CDR3 is made up of 15 amino acids. V lost 1 base and J 1 base, leaving 11 bases between the germline ends. The V gene's germline CDR1 is SGHAT and CDR2 FQDESV (reference sequence). CDR3 in DNA: TGTGCCAGCAGCTTAGAAGGACCGTCATCCTACGAGCAGTACTTC. Its translation: CASSLEGPSSYEQYF.

This clonotype appeared many times. V is TRBV3-1 and J is TRBJ2-5, with D possibly called TRBD1 or TRBD2 (5 bases each). Germline V gives CDR1 LGHDT, CDR2 YNNKEL (reference sequence). The CDR3 consists of 12 residues. The V end was cut by 3 bases, the J end by 14 bases, with 16 bases between. The DNA for the CDR3 is TGTGCCAGCAGCCATACCCAGGGTTCGGGATACTTC. It encodes CASSHTQGSGYF.

There are many counts of this clonotype. The V gene is TRBV12-3 or TRBV12-4, the J gene TRBJ2-1, with TRBD2 identical over 8 bases. V was clipped by 1 base and J by 3 bases; unmatched bases: 8. CDR3 length equals 17 residues. The CDR3 DNA is TGTGCCAGCAGTTTAGTTCGTCCCGCGGGGGGCTACAATGAGCAGTTCTTC. Its protein product is CASSLVRPAGGYNEQFF.

With regard to this clonotype: This may stem from a read error, because a much larger clone lies one nucleotide away. This chain joins TRBV6-9 and TRBJ2-7, with D possibly matching TRBD2 (6 bases). CDR1 is MNHGY and CDR2 is SVAAGI in the germline V gene. The CDR3 has 13 residues. The CDR3 nucleotides read TGTGCCAACAGTTACCCGGGGGACGCAGAGCAGTACTTC. It codes for CANSYPGDAEQYF.

This clonotype has just a few counts. This chain connects TRBV7-6 to TRBJ2-3, with 7 nucleotides matching TRBD1. Germline V lookup: CDR1 SGHVS, CDR2 FNYEAQ. Trimming cost V 1 base and J 7 bases; bases outside gene matches: 11. The CDR3 loop spans 16 amino acids. CDR3: CASSLGAGGMTNTQYF. The CDR3 nucleotides are TGTGCCAGCAGCTTAGGGGCAGGGGGTATGACAAATACGCAGTATTTT.

The J gene is TRBJ2-7, the V gene TRBV6-1; no firm D call. The V and J ends lost 0 bases and 2 bases respectively, with 11 bases between them. The CDR3 is 15 residues long. CDR1 MNHNS and CDR2 SASEGT come from the germline V gene. CDR3 bases: TGTGCCAGCAGTGAAGCGGCAGCCCGGACCTACGAGCAGTACTTC. Amino acid sequence: CASSEAAARTYEQYF.

This clonotype was picked up a small number of times. V usage is TRBV28 and J usage is TRBJ2-3; TRBD2 aligns across 11 bases. This CDR3 is 17 amino acids long. Losses at the gene ends were 4 bases for V and 2 bases for J; bases not matched to a gene: 8. Per the germline V gene, CDR1 is MDHEN and CDR2 is SYDVKM. CDR3 residues: CASSSNRLAGITDTQYF. The CDR3 DNA reads as TGTGCCAGCAGTTCCAATCGACTAGCGGGGATCACAGATACGCAGTATTTT. The full variable domain, with the rest looked up from reference TRBV28 and TRBJ2-3, is DVKVTQSSRYLVKRTGEKVFLECVQDMDHENMFWYRQDPGLGLRLIYFSYDVKMKEKGDIPEGYSVSREKKERFSLILESASTNQTSMYLCASSSNRLAGITDTQYFGPGTRLTVL.

This clonotype has just a few counts. Since a much larger clone is just one base distant, this may be a read error. The genes are TRBV7-2 and TRBJ2-7; a possible D gene is TRBD1 (5 bases). Germline V gene data show CDR1 as SGHTA and CDR2 as FQGNSA. This CDR3 region has 12 residues. The CDR3 sequence: CASTLTDYEQHF. The CDR3 nucleotides are TGTGCCAGCACCCTGACAGATTACGAGCAGCACTTC.

This clonotype appeared a few times. This rearrangement joins TRBV30 to TRBJ1-1; D not certain. V lost 0 bases to trimming and J lost 7 bases, with 12 bases between them. Germline V CDR1 and CDR2: GTSNPN, SVGIG (reference sequence). The CDR3 runs to 13 residues. CDR3 sequence reads: CAWSVFTSREAFF. CDR3 in DNA: TGTGCCTGGAGTGTATTTACATCCCGTGAAGCTTTCTTT.

The chain carries TRBV9 and TRBJ1-6; D is possibly TRBD1 (6 bases). The CDR3 runs 16 residues. V was shortened by 5 bases and J by 7 bases, with 19 bases between the two germline ends. The germline gives CDR1 SGDLS, CDR2 YYNGEE. CDR3 coding DNA: TGTGCCAGCAGGGTCAAGGGGGGGGGCAGAAATTCACCCCTCCACTTT. Translating it yields CASRVKGGGRNSPLHF. Full variable domain (missing parts from reference TRBV9 and TRBJ1-6): DSGVTQTPKHLITATGQRVTLRCSPRSGDLSVYWYQQSLDQGLQFLIQYYNGEERAKGNILERFSAQQFPDLHSELNLSSLELGDSALYFCASRVKGGGRNSPLHFGNGTRLTVT.

This clonotype has at least ten counts. The chain carries TRBV11-3 and TRBJ2-2, with a tentative D call TRBD1 (5 bases). V was shortened by 0 bases and J by 5 bases, with 16 bases between the two germline ends. The CDR3 spans 17 residues. The germline V gene encodes CDR1 SGHNT and CDR2 YENEEA. CDR3 coding DNA: TGTGCCAGCAGCTTAGATCGCTATGGGGCGCAGACCGGGGAGCTGTTTTTT. Translation gives CASSLDRYGAQTGELFF.

The table lists this clonotype with a few counts. The chain combines TRBV28 with TRBJ2-1, with 8 bases matching TRBD2. CDR3 length: 15 amino acids. V trimming: 3 bases; J trimming: 4 bases; junction bases outside the gene matches: 5. CDR1 MDHEN and CDR2 SYDVKM come from the germline V gene. The CDR3: CASSFGGALYNEQFF. CDR3 sequence (DNA): TGTGCCAGCAGTTTCGGGGGGGCCTTATACAATGAGCAGTTCTTC.

Note on this clonotype: This CDR3 is missing its conserved last phenylalanine or tryptophan, likely due to a read error. The chain uses TRBV3-1 and TRBJ2-5; 7 nucleotides align to TRBD2. CDR1 is LGHDT and CDR2 is YNNKEL in the germline V gene (reference sequence). This CDR3 spans 15 amino acids. V shed 4 bases and J 2 bases; nucleotides not matched to a gene: 7. Written as DNA, the CDR3 is TGTGCCAGCAGCCTGGGGGGACTATATCAAGAGACCCAGTACCTC. Translated: CASSLGGLYQETQYL.

The V and J genes are TRBV27 and TRBJ1-3, with D uncertain. Trimming pared 5 bases from V and 0 bases from J, leaving 5 bases between. Germline loops: CDR1 MNHEY, CDR2 SMNVEV (reference sequence). The CDR3 runs to 13 residues. The CDR3 region has the DNA TGTGCCAGCAGTGACTACTCTGGAAACACCATATATTTT. Its translation is CASSDYSGNTIYF.

The chain combines TRBV18 with TRBJ2-7; no firm D call. Trimming cost V 6 bases and J 6 bases, with 12 bases left between them. The CDR3 runs to 12 residues. Germline CDR1 is KGHSH and CDR2 is LQKENI. The CDR3 loop reads CASSPDNFEQYF. The DNA for the CDR3 is TGTGCCAGCTCCCCCGACAATTTCGAGCAGTACTTC.

The V gene is TRBV7-2, the J gene TRBJ2-7, with a tentative D call TRBD2 (5 bases). Germline CDR1 is SGHTA and CDR2 is FQGNSA. The length of the CDR3 is 12 residues. V was clipped by 4 bases and J by 6 bases, with 10 bases between them. The DNA of the CDR3 is TGTGCCAGCAGCTCCTCCGGGGTCGAGCAGTACTTC. Translating it yields CASSSSGVEQYF.

There are many counts of this clonotype. This sequence joins TRBV7-3 and TRBJ1-1, with 9 nucleotides matching TRBD1. Germline V gives CDR1 SGHTA, CDR2 FQGTGA. Losses at the gene ends were 5 bases for V and 5 bases for J; bases not matched to a gene: 3. The CDR3 is 13 residues long. In nucleotides, the CDR3 is TGTGCCAGCAGCACACAGGGGGCGACTGAAGCTTTCTTT. Its translation: CASSTQGATEAFF.

This clonotype was seen a handful of times. The chain carries TRBV12-3 or TRBV12-4 and TRBJ2-1, with D perhaps TRBD1 or TRBD2 (5 bases each). The CDR3 is 18 amino acids. V lost 7 bases, J lost 4 bases, and 26 bases lay in between. The CDR3: CASTLFVFGAAKYNEQFF. The DNA of the CDR3 is TGTGCCAGCACCCTATTTGTTTTCGGGGCGGCAAAATACAATGAGCAGTTCTTC.

This clonotype was counted between two and nine times. J is TRBJ2-5 and V is TRBV20-1, with D hard to call. The V end lost 3 bases, the J end lost 5 bases, and 13 bases lay between the germline ends. CDR1 DFQATT and CDR2 SNEGSKA come from the germline V gene (reference sequence). The CDR3 has 13 amino acids. Here the CDR3 DNA reads TGCAGTGCTAGCTTTTCAGGACGGGAGACCCAGTACTTC. It specifies CSASFSGRETQYF.